The rows below give T cell receptor beta chains drawn from one sample of a study of CD8+CD57+ T cells in acquired aplastic anemia. TCRdb itself ran the reads through MiXCR, one entry per CDR3 protein. This table has around 430,000 distinct CDR3 sequences, around 32% appearing once. Sequencing input: sorted CD4+, CD8+, or CD8+CD57+ T cells (not recorded which) from PBMCs. All receptors come from a human donor with aplastic anemia. Both conserved end residues are part of each CDR3. The D gene is left open where the match is weak. Clone size, where shown, is once, few, many, or a class for clones that have expanded.

size: few
D: -
J: TRBJ2-7
V: TRBV4-2
CDR3: CASSQADNYEQYF
DNA: TGTGCCAGCAGCCAAGCTGATAACTACGAGCAGTACTTC

size: -
D: -
J: TRBJ1-5
V: TRBV7-2
CDR3: CASSLRDIPVSAQHF
DNA: TGTGCCAGCAGCCTCCGGGACATCCCGGTGTCAGCCCAGCATTTT

size: once
D: TRBD1
J: TRBJ1-2
V: TRBV10-3
CDR3: CAISGDRGESTF
DNA: TGTGCCATCAGTGGAGACAGGGGGGAGAGCACCTTC

size: -
D: -
J: TRBJ2-5
V: TRBV5-4
CDR3: CASSSSPDSLQETQYF
DNA: TGTGCCAGCAGCTCTTCGCCGGACTCGCTCCAAGAGACCCAGTACTTC

size: -
D: -
J: TRBJ2-6
V: TRBV20-1
CDR3: CSARTGRASVLTF
DNA: TGCAGTGCTAGGACAGGGAGGGCCAGCGTCCTGACTTTC

size: -
D: TRBD1
J: TRBJ1-1
V: TRBV5-1
CDR3: CASSRGQGGTEAFF
DNA: TGCGCCAGCAGCCGTGGACAGGGTGGCACTGAAGCTTTCTTT

size: many
D: -
J: TRBJ2-5
V: TRBV11-2
CDR3: CASSRGPDQETQYF
DNA: TGTGCCAGCAGCCGAGGGCCCGACCAAGAGACCCAGTACTTC

size: -
D: -
J: TRBJ1-2
V: TRBV30
CDR3: CAWSPGTEVGYTF
DNA: TGTGCCTGGAGTCCCGGGACGGAGGTTGGCTACACCTTC

size: -
D: -
J: TRBJ1-2
V: TRBV20-1
CDR3: CSASTQAGSGYTF
DNA: TGCAGTGCTAGTACCCAGGCCGGTAGTGGCTACACCTTC

size: -
D: TRBD1
J: TRBJ1-6
V: TRBV25-1
CDR3: CASSSEGQGHQWNSPLHF
DNA: TGTGCCAGCAGCTCCGAGGGACAGGGGCACCAGTGGAATTCACCCCTCCACTTT

size: -
D: TRBD1
J: TRBJ1-1
V: TRBV28
CDR3: CASTTGQGAIEAFF
DNA: TGTGCCAGCACTACGGGACAGGGGGCTATTGAAGCTTTCTTT

size: -
D: TRBD1
J: TRBJ1-4
V: TRBV11-2
CDR3: CASSQGDSQSGGYEKLFF
DNA: TGTGCCAGCAGCCAGGGGGACAGTCAGAGTGGGGGCTATGAAAAACTGTTTTTT

size: few
D: TRBD1
J: TRBJ1-3
V: TRBV5-5
CDR3: CASSLRRTGAGNTIYF
DNA: TGTGCCAGCAGCTTGCGGAGGACAGGGGCTGGAAACACCATATATTTT

size: many
D: -
J: TRBJ2-6
V: TRBV12-3/TRBV12-4
CDR3: CASSLAQFGANVLTF
DNA: TGTGCCAGCAGTTTAGCCCAGTTTGGGGCCAACGTCCTGACTTTC

size: -
D: TRBD1
J: TRBJ1-1
V: TRBV6-1
CDR3: CASSRGTANLLNTEAFF
DNA: TGTGCCAGCAGTCGTGGGACAGCTAATCTACTGAACACTGAAGCTTTCTTT

size: many
D: TRBD1
J: TRBJ2-7
V: TRBV5-5
CDR3: CASSSDRIYEQYF
DNA: TGTGCCAGCAGCTCGGACAGGATCTACGAGCAGTACTTC

size: -
D: -
J: TRBJ1-5
V: TRBV19
CDR3: CASSGSRGYSNQPQHF
DNA: TGTGCCAGTAGCGGTTCGAGGGGTTATAGCAATCAGCCCCAGCATTTT

size: -
D: -
J: TRBJ1-1
V: TRBV19
CDR3: CASSLSGRGLLNTEAFF
DNA: TGTGCCAGTAGTCTGAGTGGAAGGGGACTGCTGAACACTGAAGCTTTCTTT

size: many
D: TRBD1
J: TRBJ1-2
V: TRBV29-1
CDR3: CSVTGTGIYGYTF
DNA: TGCAGCGTTACCGGGACAGGCATATATGGCTACACCTTC

size: few
D: -
J: TRBJ2-7
V: TRBV10-3
CDR3: CASSYRNIDRIAHYEQYF
DNA: TGTGCCAGCAGTTACCGGAATATCGACAGGATCGCCCACTACGAGCAGTACTTC

size: -
D: -
J: TRBJ1-5
V: TRBV20-1
CDR3: CSAHISNLPIRPQHF
DNA: TGCAGTGCTCATATATCCAATCTTCCCATACGGCCCCAGCATTTT

size: -
D: TRBD1
J: TRBJ2-3
V: TRBV12-3/TRBV12-4
CDR3: CASRPNRGSTDTQYF
DNA: TGTGCCAGCAGGCCTAACAGGGGGAGCACAGATACGCAGTATTTT

size: -
D: -
J: TRBJ2-1
V: TRBV19
CDR3: CASSIVGGGPNEQFF
DNA: TGTGCCAGTAGTATAGTTGGGGGGGGCCCCAATGAGCAGTTCTTC

size: -
D: -
J: TRBJ1-5
V: TRBV10-3
CDR3: CASQGGDSNQPQHF
DNA: TGTGCCTCACAGGGTGGGGATAGCAATCAGCCCCAGCATTTT

size: -
D: -
J: TRBJ2-5
V: TRBV20-1
CDR3: CSARGRGEGETQYF
DNA: TGCAGTGCTCGCGGCCGGGGAGAGGGAGAGACCCAGTACTTC

size: -
D: TRBD1
J: TRBJ1-5
V: TRBV5-5
CDR3: CASSLEGQSQPQHF
DNA: TGTGCCAGCAGCTTGGAGGGACAGTCTCAGCCCCAGCATTTT